The entry below gives a single T cell receptor (beta chain) sequence along with its context. Antigen unknown. The sample is drawn from a study of beta chain features in type 1 diabetes. Donors contributed one heparinised blood draw apiece, averaging roughly 100 mL. The CDR3 runs to 12 residues. Germline lookup yields CDR1 MNHNY and CDR2 SVGAGI (reference sequence). V shed 7 bases and J shed 5 bases, with 11 bases lying between them. The study reverse transcribed the entire isolated RNA, so it sequenced expressed TCRB transcripts. Assay: immunoSEQ multiplex PCR; the TCRdb copy retains only in-frame clones and omits some. In the table there are hundreds of thousands of clones, around 15% of which are singletons. Study-wide findings and caveats: TCRB CDR3 length was moderately but significantly reduced in all four CD4+ subsets of Type 1 diabetes patients. PCR might pick shorter templates more often, in the same way for patients and controls.

The sequencing sample was made of naive CD4+ T cells from blood. The TCR sequence derives from a man between 18 and 29 years old with type 1 diabetes. This chain links TRBV6-6 with TRBJ1-1; D is possibly TRBD1 (5 bases). The CDR3 reads CASTVRETEAFF. The DNA for the CDR3 is TGTGCCAGCACTGTCAGGGAGACTGAAGCTTTCTTT.